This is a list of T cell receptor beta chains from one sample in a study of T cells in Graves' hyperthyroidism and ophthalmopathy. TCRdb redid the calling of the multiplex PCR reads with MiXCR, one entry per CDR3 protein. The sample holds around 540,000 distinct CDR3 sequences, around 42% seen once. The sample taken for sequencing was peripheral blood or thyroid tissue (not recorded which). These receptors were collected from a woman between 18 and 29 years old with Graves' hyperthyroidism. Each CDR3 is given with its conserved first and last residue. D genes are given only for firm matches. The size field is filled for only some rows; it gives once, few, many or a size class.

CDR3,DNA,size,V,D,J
CASSAHRVAKTEAFF,TGTGCCAGTAGTGCGCACAGGGTGGCCAAGACTGAAGCTTTCTTT,few,TRBV19,.,TRBJ1-1
CASSLSLGQSYEQYF,TGTGCCAGCAGCTTAAGTTTGGGACAAAGCTACGAGCAGTACTTC,.,TRBV7-8,.,TRBJ2-7
CSARGNLQETQYF,TGCAGTGCTCGAGGAAACCTCCAAGAGACCCAGTACTTC,few,TRBV20-1,.,TRBJ2-5
CASSSAAGGPTDTQYF,TGCGCCAGCAGCTCGGCAGCGGGAGGGCCCACAGATACGCAGTATTTT,.,TRBV5-1,TRBD2,TRBJ2-3
CASSEGFGVGTEAFF,TGTGCCAGCAGTGAAGGCTTCGGGGTGGGGACTGAAGCTTTCTTT,many,TRBV2,.,TRBJ1-1
CASSVALTGELFF,TGTGCCAGCAGCGTAGCTCTCACCGGGGAGCTGTTTTTT,.,TRBV9,.,TRBJ2-2
CASSLPYYGYTF,TGTGCCAGCAGTTTACCCTACTATGGCTACACCTTC,few,TRBV28,.,TRBJ1-2
CASSLAPQGMYYGYTF,TGTGCCAGCAGCTTAGCTCCACAGGGAATGTACTATGGCTACACCTTC,few,TRBV7-2,.,TRBJ1-2
CSARDVRGRAYEQYF,TGCAGTGCTAGAGATGTGCGGGGGAGGGCCTACGAGCAGTACTTC,.,TRBV20-1,TRBD2,TRBJ2-7
CASTPGTGINYEQYF,TGTGCCAGTACCCCTGGGACAGGGATCAACTACGAGCAGTACTTC,few,TRBV2,TRBD1,TRBJ2-7
CASSLGTRQETQYF,TGTGCCAGCAGCTTAGGGACTCGCCAAGAGACCCAGTACTTC,.,TRBV7-2,.,TRBJ2-5
CASSLTGSGISYGTDTQYF,TGTGCCAGCAGCTTAACGGGGAGCGGGATCAGTTACGGCACAGATACGCAGTATTTT,.,TRBV7-3,TRBD2,TRBJ2-3
CASSSDLRGGEQYF,TGTGCCAGCAGCTCCGACCTCAGGGGTGGCGAGCAGTACTTC,once,TRBV11-2,.,TRBJ2-7
CASSFVRDGEKLFF,TGTGCCAGCAGCTTTGTCCGGGACGGAGAAAAACTGTTTTTT,many,TRBV7-9,.,TRBJ1-4
CSAFPPLAGKQETQYF,TGCAGTGCTTTTCCCCCGCTAGCGGGTAAACAAGAGACCCAGTACTTC,.,TRBV20-1,TRBD2,TRBJ2-5
CSVDHRAGYGYTF,TGCAGCGTTGATCACCGGGCAGGCTATGGCTACACCTTC,.,TRBV29-1,.,TRBJ1-2